Each of the 23 T cell receptor beta chains below was sequenced from the same sample in a study of T cells in Graves' hyperthyroidism and ophthalmopathy. Amplification of TCR beta CDR3 regions was performed using RNA transcripts as template. HTBI primers were employed in a first-round RT-PCR of the TCR CDR3. In TCRdb, the multiplex PCR reads were re-called with MiXCR into one record per CDR3 protein. The profile shows 450,000 to 700,000 distinct CDR3 sequences, about half of them singletons. The sample taken for sequencing was peripheral blood or thyroid tissue (not recorded which). The receptors derive from an adult woman with Graves' disease, either hyperthyroidism or ophthalmopathy (not recorded which).

The chain links TRBV9 to TRBJ1-5; tentatively, D is TRBD1 (5 bases). CDR3 size: 11 residues. Germline CDR1 SGDLS, CDR2 YYNGEE. Trimming removed 3 bases at V and 12 bases at J, with 10 bases between. The CDR3 here is CASSAGDRQHF. The CDR3 DNA reads as TGTGCCAGCAGCGCCGGGGACCGCCAGCATTTT.

A note on this clonotype: The conserved phenylalanine or tryptophan normally closing the CDR3 is absent here, so this likely arose from a read error. The chain employs TRBV29-1 and TRBJ1-2; D unresolved. This CDR3 has 13 residues. The germline CDR1 and CDR2 sequences are SQVTM and ANQGSEA. The ends were cut back, 7 bases at V and 0 bases at J, with 12 bases in the middle. CDR3 residues: CSARVIANYGYTL. CDR3 bases: TGCAGCGCCCGAGTTATAGCTAACTATGGCTACACCCTC.

In DNA form, the CDR3 reads TGCGCCAGCAGCGCCGGCCGGACCTACGAGCAGTACTTC. It yields the protein CASSAGRTYEQYF. V and J are TRBV5-1 and TRBJ2-7; D is uncertain. CDR1 and CDR2 (germline): SGHRS, YFSETQ. The CDR3 is made up of 13 amino acids. V lost 4 bases, J lost 2 bases, and 10 bases lay in between.

This clonotype was detected many times. The V gene is TRBV2, the J gene TRBJ2-5; 7 nucleotides align to TRBD1. The CDR3 is made up of 13 amino acids. CDR1 is SNHLY, CDR2 FYNNEI, per germline. The V and J ends lost 4 bases and 3 bases, in that order; junction bases with no gene match: 2. CDR3 DNA: TGTGCCAGCAGTGCCGGGACAGAAGAGACCCAGTACTTC. Encoded protein: CASSAGTEETQYF.

In this sample, this clonotype turned up many times. The gene calls are TRBV4-1 and TRBJ1-6; D is perhaps TRBD1 (6 bases). The V end lost 0 bases, the J end lost 10 bases, and 13 bases lay between the germline ends. Germline V gene lookup returns CDR1 MGHRA and CDR2 YSYEKL. The CDR3 runs to 15 residues. The CDR3 spells CASSQEQGIASPLHF. The DNA for the CDR3 is TGCGCCAGCAGCCAAGAACAGGGAATAGCATCACCCCTCCACTTT.

This clonotype occurred a few times. For the CDR3, the DNA is TGTGCCAGCACGCCTAAGCCAGGGGCGGGGATCGGGGAGCTGTTTTTT. It codes for CASTPKPGAGIGELFF. V and J are TRBV25-1 and TRBJ2-2; D may match TRBD1 or TRBD2 (6 bases each). CDR3 length: 16 residues. Germline V gives CDR1 MGHDK, CDR2 SYGVNS. V lost 7 bases and J 7 bases, leaving 22 bases between the germline ends.

J is TRBJ1-3 and V is TRBV28; D unresolved. Germline CDR1 reads MDHEN; CDR2 reads SYDVKM. This CDR3 comprises 15 residues. V was clipped by 7 bases and J by 0 bases, with 13 bases between them. The CDR3 DNA sequence: TGTGCCAGCATCACCCCCCGGAGCTCTGGAAACACCATATATTTT. As protein: CASITPRSSGNTIYF.

This clonotype was detected many times. This rearrangement joins TRBV24-1 to TRBJ2-2; TRBD1 is a possible D gene (6 bases). There are 13 residues in the CDR3. V shed 8 bases and J shed 4 bases, with 10 bases lying between them. Germline CDR1 and CDR2: KGHDR and SFDVKD. The chain's CDR3 is CATKQGTTGELFF. The CDR3 DNA is TGTGCCACCAAACAGGGAACCACCGGGGAGCTGTTTTTT.

A few counts support this clonotype. The chain links TRBV29-1 to TRBJ1-1; possibly TRBD1 for D (6 bases). V was trimmed by 1 base and J by 1 base, leaving 10 bases between them. In germline, CDR1 is SQVTM, CDR2 ANQGSEA. The CDR3 contains 14 residues. Here the CDR3 DNA reads TGCAGCGTTGAAGGGGGGCCCAAGAACACTGAAGCTTTCTTT. Its protein product is CSVEGGPKNTEAFF.

The gene calls are TRBV9 and TRBJ2-7; D possibly corresponds to TRBD2 (6 bases). The CDR3 contains 14 residues. The ends were cut back, 3 bases at V and 1 base at J, with 11 bases in the middle. Per germline, CDR1 SGDLS and CDR2 YYNGEE. The CDR3 sequence is CASSARDWSYEQYF. The CDR3 DNA follows: TGTGCCAGCAGCGCCCGGGACTGGTCCTACGAGCAGTACTTC. Full variable domain (remainder filled in from reference TRBV9 and TRBJ2-7): DSGVTQTPKHLITATGQRVTLRCSPRSGDLSVYWYQQSLDQGLQFLIQYYNGEERAKGNILERFSAQQFPDLHSELNLSSLELGDSALYFCASSARDWSYEQYFGPGTRLTVT.

With respect to this clonotype: One junction end does not reproduce the germline sequence, and a read error may be involved. The rearrangement uses TRBV12-3 or TRBV12-4 and TRBJ2-2, with D hard to call. The CDR3 is 16 residues long. The chain's CDR3 is CASSLVVGANTGELFF. In DNA, the CDR3 is TGTGCCAGCAGCTTAGTGGTGGGCGCGAACACCGGGGAGCTGTTTTTT.

This chain connects TRBV9 to TRBJ1-2, with D possibly matching TRBD1 (5 bases). The V end lost 5 bases, the J end lost 8 bases, and 19 bases lay between the germline ends. Germline CDR1 reads SGDLS; CDR2 reads YYNGEE. The CDR3 extends over 14 amino acids. CDR3 nucleotide sequence: TGTGCCAGCAGTCGAACCGGGGCGCCGGGAGGCTACACCTTC. The encoded protein is CASSRTGAPGGYTF. The full variable domain, in which reference TRBV9 and TRBJ1-2 provide the parts outside the CDR3, is DSGVTQTPKHLITATGQRVTLRCSPRSGDLSVYWYQQSLDQGLQFLIQYYNGEERAKGNILERFSAQQFPDLHSELNLSSLELGDSALYFCASSRTGAPGGYTFGSGTRLTVV.

Ten or more counts support this clonotype. The chain employs TRBV5-1 and TRBJ1-4; D is uncertain. CDR3 length: 14 residues. Germline V gene sequence: CDR1 SGHRS, CDR2 YFSETQ. Trimming cost V 6 bases and J 2 bases, with 11 bases left between them. The CDR3, as DNA: TGCGCCAGCACTCTCGACGGTACTAATGAAAAACTGTTTTTT. Its protein is CASTLDGTNEKLFF.

J is TRBJ2-2 and V is TRBV9, with D unresolved. Germline CDR1 and CDR2: SGDLS and YYNGEE. The CDR3 is 12 residues long. V was pared by 4 bases and J by 9 bases, with 10 bases between. The CDR3 loop reads CASSLTRRELFF. Here the CDR3 DNA reads TGTGCCAGCAGCCTCACCCGACGGGAGCTGTTTTTT.

This clonotype came up many times. The chain uses TRBV10-3 and TRBJ2-7; D remains ambiguous. The CDR3 covers 10 residues. V lost 8 bases and J lost 7, with 9 bases in between. Germline V gene data show CDR1 as ENHRY and CDR2 as SYGVKD. The CDR3 DNA reads as TGTGCCATCGGTGGTCTGGAGCAGTACTTC. As protein: CAIGGLEQYF.

This clonotype was seen a few times. Here the CDR3 DNA reads TGTGCCAGCAGCCGGGTAGATGGGTCACCCCTCCACTTT. It translates to CASSRVDGSPLHF. V gene TRBV7-6 combines with J gene TRBJ1-6; the D is unclear. From germline, CDR1 is SGHVS and CDR2 FNYEAQ. The CDR3 totals 13 residues. Trimming removed 5 bases from V and 10 bases from J, with 12 bases in between.

On this clonotype itself: The conserved final phenylalanine or tryptophan is absent from the CDR3, which likely points to a read error. The chain employs TRBV10-2 and TRBJ2-5; 8 bases are a match to TRBD2. Germline CDR1 and CDR2: WSHSY and SAAADI. V lost 4 bases and J lost 5; bases outside the gene matches: 18. The length of the CDR3 is 18 residues. The CDR3 coding sequence is TGCGCCAGCAGTGTCACTAGCGGACAACTCGCGGGGAAGGAGACCCAGTACTCC. Translating gives CASSVTSGQLAGKETQYS.

This clonotype was seen a single time. A much larger clone lies one base from this, so it may be a read error. The rearrangement links TRBV6-6 to TRBJ1-5; possibly TRBD1 for D (6 bases). Germline CDR1 reads MNHNY; CDR2 reads SVGAGI (reference sequence). The CDR3 is made up of 14 amino acids. The CDR3 reads CASSPGQSNRPQHF. The CDR3 nucleotides are TGTGCCAGCAGTCCCGGACAGAGCAATCGGCCCCAGCATTTT.

The rearrangement uses TRBV20-1 and TRBJ2-7, with D unclear. In germline, CDR1 is DFQATT, CDR2 SNEGSKA (reference sequence). Trimming stripped 3 bases from V and 2 bases from J, with 11 bases between. CDR3 size: 13 residues. CDR3 coding DNA: TGCAGTGCTAGGGACGGACGGACCTACGAGCAGTACTTC. Residues: CSARDGRTYEQYF.

This clonotype showed up many times. This chain uses TRBV4-1 with TRBJ2-2; possibly TRBD1 or TRBD2 for D (5 bases each). The germline gives CDR1 MGHRA, CDR2 YSYEKL. CDR3 length: 16 residues. The ends were cut back, 1 base at V and 7 bases at J, with 16 bases in the middle. The CDR3 nucleotides read TGCGCCAGCAGCCAAGTACTGAGGGAGAGGGGCGGGGAGCTGTTTTTT. It encodes CASSQVLRERGGELFF.

The V call is TRBV20-1, the J call TRBJ1-2; D remains ambiguous. Germline assignment: CDR1 DFQATT and CDR2 SNEGSKA (reference sequence). The germline V and J ends were trimmed by 7 bases and 2 bases, with 17 bases remaining between them. This CDR3 has 14 residues. CDR3 residues: CSVRAETSNYGYTF. The CDR3 coding sequence is TGCAGTGTTAGGGCCGAGACGTCAAACTATGGCTACACCTTC.

This clonotype was observed at least ten times. The chain is built from TRBV4-1 and TRBJ2-7; the D call may be TRBD1 or TRBD2 (5 bases each). The CDR3 sequence is 13 residues long. V lost 1 base and J 6 bases, leaving 10 bases between the germline ends. The V gene's germline CDR1 is MGHRA and CDR2 YSYEKL. CDR3 coding DNA: TGCGCCAGCAGCCAAGGTGGGGGTCGCGAGCAGTACTTC. Translation gives CASSQGGGREQYF.

In DNA form, the CDR3 reads TGCAGCGTTGCCAGCAGGACCGACGGCCTAACCGGGGAGACCCAGTACTTC. Translation: CSVASRTDGLTGETQYF. The chain uses TRBV29-1 and TRBJ2-5; D call uncertain. The germline V gene has CDR1 SQVTM and CDR2 ANQGSEA. The CDR3 length is 17 residues. V was cut by 4 bases and J by 5 bases, with 26 bases left in between. The variable domain in full, with the rest retrieved from reference TRBV29-1 and TRBJ2-5, is SAVISQKPSRDICQRGTSLTIQCQVDSQVTMMFWYRQQPGQSLTLIATANQGSEATYESGFVIDKFPISRPNLTFSTLTVSNMSPEDSSIYLCSVASRTDGLTGETQYFGPGTRLLVL.